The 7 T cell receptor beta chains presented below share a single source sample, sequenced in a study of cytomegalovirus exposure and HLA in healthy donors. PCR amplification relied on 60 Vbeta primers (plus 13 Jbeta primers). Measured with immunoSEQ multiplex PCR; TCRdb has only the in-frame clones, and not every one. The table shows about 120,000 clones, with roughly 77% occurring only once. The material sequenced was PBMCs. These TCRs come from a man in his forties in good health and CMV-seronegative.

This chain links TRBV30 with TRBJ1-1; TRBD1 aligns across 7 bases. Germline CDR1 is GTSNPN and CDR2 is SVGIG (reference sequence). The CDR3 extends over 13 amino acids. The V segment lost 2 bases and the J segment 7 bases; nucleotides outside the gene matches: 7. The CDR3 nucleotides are TGTGCCTGGAGTAAGCAGGGGGGAGGTGAAGCTTTCTTT. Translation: CAWSKQGGGEAFF.

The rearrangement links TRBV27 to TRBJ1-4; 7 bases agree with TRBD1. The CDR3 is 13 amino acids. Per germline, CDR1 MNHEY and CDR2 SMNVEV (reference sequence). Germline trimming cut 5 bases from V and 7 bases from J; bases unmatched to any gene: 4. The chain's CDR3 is CASSPRTGEKLFF. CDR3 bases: TGTGCCAGCAGTCCGAGGACAGGTGAAAAACTGTTTTTT. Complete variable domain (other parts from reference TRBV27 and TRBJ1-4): EAQVTQNPRYLITVTGKKLTVTCSQNMNHEYMSWYRQDPGLGLRQIYYSMNVEVTDKGDVPEGYKVSRKEKRNFPLILESPSPNQTSLYFCASSPRTGEKLFFGSGTQLSVL.

The CDR3 DNA follows: TGTGCCAGCAGCTATGGGCTTGATCAGCCCCAGCATTTT. Protein sequence: CASSYGLDQPQHF. The chain employs TRBV7-2 and TRBJ1-5, with D unclear. The CDR3 spans 13 residues. Trimming left V 4 bases short and J 5 bases short, with 9 bases between. Germline CDR1 reads SGHTA; CDR2 reads FQGNSA.

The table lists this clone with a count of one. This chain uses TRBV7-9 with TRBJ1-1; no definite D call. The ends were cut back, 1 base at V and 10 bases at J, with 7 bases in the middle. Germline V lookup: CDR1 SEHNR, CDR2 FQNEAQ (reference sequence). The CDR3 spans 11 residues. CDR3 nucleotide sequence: TGTGCCAGCAGCTTAGAGTCGGGAGCTTTCTTT. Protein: CASSLESGAFF.

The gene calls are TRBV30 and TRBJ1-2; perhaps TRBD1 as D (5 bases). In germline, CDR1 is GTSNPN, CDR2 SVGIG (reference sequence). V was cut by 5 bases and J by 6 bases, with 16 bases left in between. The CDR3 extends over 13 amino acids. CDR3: CAWGYGGRNGYTF. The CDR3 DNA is TGTGCCTGGGGCTACGGGGGAAGAAATGGCTACACCTTC.

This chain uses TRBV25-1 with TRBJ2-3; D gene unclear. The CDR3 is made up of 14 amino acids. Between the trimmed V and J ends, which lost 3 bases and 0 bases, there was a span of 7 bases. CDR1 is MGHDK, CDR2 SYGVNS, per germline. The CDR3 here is CASSDASSTDTQYF. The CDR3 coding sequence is TGTGCCAGCAGTGATGCGTCTAGCACAGATACGCAGTATTTT.

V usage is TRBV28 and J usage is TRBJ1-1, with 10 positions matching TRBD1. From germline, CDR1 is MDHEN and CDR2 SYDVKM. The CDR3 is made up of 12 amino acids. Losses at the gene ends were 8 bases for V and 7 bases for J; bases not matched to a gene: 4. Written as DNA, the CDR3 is TGTGCCAGCCGACAGGGGGCGGGTGAAGCTTTCTTT. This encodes CASRQGAGEAFF.